This T cell receptor (beta chain) appears in the sequencing data of a study of memory CD4+ T cells and cytomegalovirus serostatus. Study-level information: This sample comes from healthy Belgian adults, several CMV seropositive, roughly 22 seronegative.

Single viable CD3+CD4+CD8-CD45RO+ cells were sorted as the memory CD4+ T cells. CMV serostatus came from serum IgG against pp150, pp28, p38, p52. Trimming removed 5 bases at V and 4 bases at J, with 6 bases between. The CDR3 loop spans 11 amino acids. Germline values: CDR1 SNHLY, CDR2 FYNNEI. Using immunoSEQ multiplex PCR, the repertoire was profiled, and TCRdb retains in-frame clones only, with some absent. This sample has some 80,000 clones, with around 80% found just once. The TCR was taken from an adult in good health and CMV-seronegative. The sample consisted of memory CD4+ T cells from blood. This chain links TRBV2 with TRBJ2-7; D gene ambiguous. The CDR3 is CASSNGYEQYF. CDR3 coding DNA: TGTGCCAGCAGTAATGGTTACGAGCAGTACTTC.